The 27 T cell receptor beta chains listed next were all sequenced from one sample in a study of shared clonotypes between healthy human individuals. Repertoires were generated with immunoSEQ multiplex PCR, while TCRdb's copy carries only in-frame clones and drops some. The table has approximately 640,000 clones, about 90% seen once; the top ten hold about 33%. Sequencing was performed on memory CD8+ T cells from PBMCs. Indicated subset: CD45RO+ cells pooled with CCR7-negative TemRA cells. The receptors originated from a man in his late teens or twenties in good health. Some clones in this sample may be carry-over from other donors' samples.

The V and J genes are TRBV6-1 and TRBJ2-5; possibly TRBD1 for D (5 bases). Germline V gene data show CDR1 as MNHNS and CDR2 as SASEGT. V lost 6 bases to trimming and J lost 5 bases, with 16 bases between them. CDR3 length equals 14 residues. The CDR3 sequence: CASSLGPKGETQYF. The CDR3 DNA is TGTGCCAGCAGCTTGGGTCCGAAGGGGGAGACCCAGTACTTC.

This sequence joins TRBV6-5 and TRBJ1-4; D uncertain. The ends were cut back, 2 bases at V and 5 bases at J, with 15 bases in the middle. The CDR3 covers 16 residues. In germline, CDR1 is MNHEY, CDR2 SVGAGI. CDR3 region: CASSYLPREPNEKLFF. The CDR3 DNA reads TGTGCCAGCAGTTACCTGCCTAGGGAACCGAATGAAAAACTGTTTTTT.

This clone was detected only a few times. The V gene is TRBV13, the J gene TRBJ2-1, with 9 bases that match TRBD2. The CDR3 length is 20 residues. Germline V gene lookup returns CDR1 PRHDT and CDR2 FYEKMQ (reference sequence). Trimming cost V 2 bases and J 6 bases; bases outside gene matches: 20. The CDR3 DNA is TGTGCCAGCAGCTTAAATACCATTCGGGCTAGCGGGATATTGGGCAATGAGCAGTTCTTC. This codes for CASSLNTIRASGILGNEQFF. The full variable domain, with the rest looked up from reference TRBV13 and TRBJ2-1, is AAGVIQSPRHLIKEKRETATLKCYPIPRHDTVYWYQQGPGQDPQFLISFYEKMQSDKGSIPDRFSAQQFSDYHSELNMSSLELGDSALYFCASSLNTIRASGILGNEQFFGPGTRLTVL.

V usage is TRBV5-4 and J usage is TRBJ2-3, with 8 positions matching TRBD1. V gave up 0 bases and J gave up 1 base; unmatched junction bases: 4. The CDR3 length is 16 residues. CDR1 SGHNT and CDR2 YYREEE come from the germline V gene (reference sequence). CDR3 DNA: TGTGCCAGCAGCTTGGATCAGGGACAGGGCACAGATACGCAGTATTTT. Its translation is CASSLDQGQGTDTQYF.

V is TRBV15 and J is TRBJ2-7, with D unclear. V was clipped by 6 bases and J by 1 base, with 19 bases between them. Germline assignment: CDR1 LNHNV and CDR2 YYDKDF (reference sequence). The length of the CDR3 is 16 residues. The CDR3 DNA reads as TGTGCCACCAGTTTCAGTAGGCAGCCCCTATCCTACGAGCAGTACTTC. Residues: CATSFSRQPLSYEQYF. The complete variable domain, with remaining parts taken from reference TRBV15 and TRBJ2-7, reads DAMVIQNPRYQVTQFGKPVTLSCSQTLNHNVMYWYQQKSSQAPKLLFHYYDKDFNNEADTPDNFQSRRPNTSFCFLDIRSPGLGDTAMYLCATSFSRQPLSYEQYFGPGTRLTVT.

V and J are TRBV9 and TRBJ2-3; D ambiguous. The V gene lost 0 bases and the J gene lost 2 bases, with 7 bases spanning the gap. The germline V gene encodes CDR1 SGDLS and CDR2 YYNGEE. The CDR3 runs 14 residues. CDR3 sequence reads: CASSVASNTDTQYF. CDR3 coding DNA: TGTGCCAGCAGCGTAGCTAGTAACACAGATACGCAGTATTTT. The entire variable domain, with the rest obtained from reference TRBV9 and TRBJ2-3, is as follows: DSGVTQTPKHLITATGQRVTLRCSPRSGDLSVYWYQQSLDQGLQFLIQYYNGEERAKGNILERFSAQQFPDLHSELNLSSLELGDSALYFCASSVASNTDTQYFGPGTRLTVL.

The CDR3 protein is CASSLRTERTGYEQYF. CDR3 DNA: TGTGCCAGCAGCTTACGGACAGAACGGACCGGCTACGAGCAGTACTTC. The rearrangement uses TRBV5-8 and TRBJ2-7; a weak D match, TRBD1 (6 bases). Trimming took 2 bases from V and 3 from J, leaving 18 bases between them. Per germline, CDR1 SGHTS and CDR2 YDEGEE. CDR3 length equals 16 residues.

The V call is TRBV27, the J call TRBJ2-3, with 13 nucleotides matching TRBD2. There are 16 residues in the CDR3. V trimming: 6 bases; J trimming: 0 bases; junction bases outside the gene matches: 3. Looked up from germline, CDR1 is MNHEY and CDR2 is SMNVEV (reference sequence). The CDR3 bases are TGTGCCAGCAGCTTACTAGCGGGAGGGAGCACAGATACGCAGTATTTT. This translates into CASSLLAGGSTDTQYF.

The V and J genes are TRBV5-3 and TRBJ2-1, with D possibly matching TRBD1 (5 bases). TRBV5-3 has ORF status, its function being uncertain. The CDR3 is 17 residues long. Trimming removed 3 bases from V and 0 bases from J, with 16 bases in between. CDR3 in amino acids: CARSWGPERFSYNEQFF. CDR3 DNA sequence: TGTGCCAGAAGCTGGGGCCCTGAGCGTTTCTCCTACAATGAGCAGTTCTTC.

J is TRBJ2-7 and V is TRBV7-8, with D perhaps being TRBD1 or TRBD2 (5 bases each). Deletions cut 4 bases from V and 1 base from J, with 14 bases between. CDR1 and CDR2 from the germline V gene are SGHVS and FQNEAQ. The CDR3 sequence is 15 residues long. CDR3 amino acids: CASSSFEGLSYEQYF. The CDR3 region has the DNA TGTGCCAGCAGCTCGTTTGAGGGGCTGTCCTACGAGCAGTACTTC.

The CDR3 DNA reads TGCGCCAGCAGTGAGTCGTATCCAGCGGGAGTTGTTGAGCAGTTCTTC. Translation: CASSESYPAGVVEQFF. The chain recombines TRBV10-1 with TRBJ2-1, with 8 positions matching TRBD2. This CDR3 contains 16 residues. Germline CDR1 reads WNHNN; CDR2 reads SYGVQD (reference sequence). Trimming removed 0 bases from V and 9 bases from J; junction bases left unmatched: 10.

The rearrangement joins TRBV7-9 to TRBJ1-4; possibly TRBD1 for D (5 bases). CDR1 is SEHNR and CDR2 is FQNEAQ in the germline V gene (reference sequence). This CDR3 has 16 amino acids. V was cut by 2 bases and J by 8 bases, with 18 bases left in between. For the CDR3, the DNA is TGTGCCAGCAGCTTACCTCTCTCGGGGGTAGACGAAAAACTGTTTTTT. Translated, it gives CASSLPLSGVDEKLFF.

The V gene is TRBV19, the J gene TRBJ2-5, with a possible D match to TRBD1 (5 bases). The V end lost 6 bases, the J end lost 2 bases, and 22 bases lay between the germline ends. CDR1 is LNHDA, CDR2 SQIVND, per germline (reference sequence). The CDR3 runs to 17 residues. In DNA, the CDR3 is TGTGCCAGTAGCTTACTGCTTACAGGCAGGCAACAAGAGACCCAGTACTTC. Translating it yields CASSLLLTGRQQETQYF. The full variable domain, its missing parts supplied by reference TRBV19 and TRBJ2-5, is DGGITQSPKYLFRKEGQNVTLSCEQNLNHDAMYWYRQDPGQGLRLIYYSQIVNDFQKGDIAEGYSVSREKKESFPLTVTSAQKNPTAFYLCASSLLLTGRQQETQYFGPGTRLLVL.

The chain couples TRBV7-8 to TRBJ2-7; 7 positions match TRBD2. Trimming at V came to 5 bases and at J to 5 bases, leaving 18 bases not matched to a gene. This CDR3 contains 17 residues. CDR1 and CDR2 (germline): SGHVS, FQNEAQ. CDR3 loop: CASSIGVGAGAYHEQYF. Here the CDR3 DNA reads TGTGCCAGCAGCATTGGGGTTGGGGCGGGAGCTTACCACGAGCAGTACTTC.

The CDR3 sequence is CASSLGYADLNTGELFF. The CDR3 nucleotides read TGTGCCAGCAGCTTAGGATACGCAGATTTGAACACCGGGGAGCTGTTTTTT. The V gene is TRBV7-9, the J gene TRBJ2-2, with D unresolved. The CDR3 totals 17 residues. V shed 1 base and J shed 1 base, with 13 bases lying between them. In germline, CDR1 is SEHNR, CDR2 FQNEAQ (reference sequence).

This clone occurred many times. Within the sample, other DNA sequences also encode this same CDR3. CDR3 nucleotide sequence: TGTGCCAGCAGTGAAACCGGGCTCGGTGGCTACACCTTC. Protein: CASSETGLGGYTF. This chain connects TRBV6-1 to TRBJ1-2; D call uncertain. The CDR3 extends over 13 amino acids. Germline CDR1 reads MNHNS; CDR2 reads SASEGT. The germline V and J ends were trimmed by 2 bases and 7 bases, with 11 bases remaining between them.

CDR3 residues: CASSDRGLDIQYF. The CDR3 DNA follows: TGTGCCAGCAGCGACAGGGGGTTGGACATTCAGTACTTC. V and J are TRBV9 and TRBJ2-4; TRBD1 matches at 8 bases. The CDR3 consists of 13 residues. V lost 3 bases and J lost 8; bases outside the gene matches: 4. The germline V gene encodes CDR1 SGDLS and CDR2 YYNGEE.

The V gene is TRBV27, the J gene TRBJ1-2; D possibly corresponds to TRBD1 (5 bases). The CDR3 has 14 residues. The germline V and J ends were trimmed by 5 bases and 6 bases, with 16 bases remaining between them. The germline gives CDR1 MNHEY, CDR2 SMNVEV (reference sequence). CDR3 loop: CASSMLGTVDGYTF. CDR3 nucleotides: TGTGCCAGCAGTATGCTTGGGACGGTGGATGGCTACACCTTC.

The rearrangement joins TRBV2 to TRBJ2-7; D possibly matches TRBD1 or TRBD2 (6 bases each). The germline V gene encodes CDR1 SNHLY and CDR2 FYNNEI. The CDR3 is made up of 16 amino acids. V lost 3 bases and J lost 3, with 18 bases in between. The CDR3 region is CASSEDRDKGGYEQYF. In DNA form, the CDR3 reads TGTGCCAGCAGTGAGGACCGGGACAAGGGGGGCTACGAGCAGTACTTC.

CDR3 residues: CASSFMTGGEAFF. The CDR3 bases are TGTGCCAGCAGTTTTATGACAGGGGGAGAAGCTTTCTTT. The rearrangement links TRBV27 to TRBJ1-1, with TRBD1 matching over 9 bases. Germline V gene lookup returns CDR1 MNHEY and CDR2 SMNVEV (reference sequence). The trim removed 3 bases at V and 8 bases at J, leaving 4 bases unmatched. This CDR3 contains 13 residues.

V is TRBV5-4 and J is TRBJ2-7; TRBD1 aligns across 9 bases. This CDR3 comprises 16 residues. Germline values: CDR1 SGHNT, CDR2 YYREEE (reference sequence). V lost 4 bases, J lost 3 bases, and 11 bases stayed unmatched. As DNA, the CDR3 is TGTGCCAGCAGCGGGGGGCCCGCGGACAGGGGCTACGAGCAGTACTTC. It codes for CASSGGPADRGYEQYF. Based on the CDR3 plus reference TRBV5-4 and TRBJ2-7, the full variable domain is ETGVTQSPTHLIKTRGQQVTLRCSSQSGHNTVSWYQQALGQGPQFIFQYYREEENGRGNFPPRFSGLQFPNYSSELNVNALELDDSALYLCASSGGPADRGYEQYFGPGTRLTVT.

This chain connects TRBV6-5 to TRBJ2-7, with D perhaps matching TRBD2 (5 bases). V was cut by 0 bases and J by 1 base, with 10 bases left in between. Germline-derived CDR1 and CDR2 are MNHEY and SVGAGI. CDR3 length: 15 residues. The CDR3 region is CASSYSNRESYEQYF. CDR3 DNA sequence: TGTGCCAGCAGTTACTCGAATAGGGAGTCCTACGAGCAGTACTTC.

V and J are TRBV5-1 and TRBJ2-1; 10 bases match TRBD2. Per germline, CDR1 SGHRS and CDR2 YFSETQ. The length of the CDR3 is 15 residues. Trimming took 4 bases from V and 2 from J; bases not matched to a gene: 3. The CDR3 protein is CASSRTSGTYNEQFF. In nucleotides, the CDR3 is TGCGCCAGCAGCAGGACTAGCGGAACCTACAATGAGCAGTTCTTC.

This clone was counted a single time. The rearrangement links TRBV7-9 to TRBJ2-7; D is ambiguous. CDR3 length equals 12 residues. CDR1 is SEHNR, CDR2 FQNEAQ, per germline (reference sequence). V shed 4 bases and J shed 3 bases, with 7 bases lying between them. The CDR3 nucleotides read TGTGCCAGCAGCTCCCACCTCTACGAGCAGTACTTC. Translated: CASSSHLYEQYF.

V usage is TRBV7-6 and J usage is TRBJ2-5; D unresolved. The V end lost 1 base, the J end lost 1 base, and 4 bases lay between the germline ends. The CDR3 contains 13 residues. Germline V gives CDR1 SGHVS, CDR2 FNYEAQ. This chain's CDR3 is CASSLDPQETQYF. CDR3 nucleotide sequence: TGTGCCAGCAGCTTAGATCCCCAAGAGACCCAGTACTTC.

This rearrangement joins TRBV28 to TRBJ2-5; tentatively, D is TRBD2 (6 bases). Germline V CDR1 and CDR2: MDHEN, SYDVKM. The CDR3 length is 15 residues. The V and J ends lost 5 bases and 1 base respectively, with 14 bases between them. CDR3 protein: CASSLIGGSQETQYF. The DNA for the CDR3 is TGTGCCAGCAGTCTCATAGGAGGGTCCCAAGAGACCCAGTACTTC.

This clone was detected a few times. The chain uses TRBV7-9 and TRBJ1-2; D possibly corresponds to TRBD1 (6 bases). Germline V CDR1 and CDR2: SEHNR, FQNEAQ (reference sequence). This CDR3 is 14 amino acids long. V dropped 5 bases and J dropped 4 bases, with 14 bases sitting between them. The CDR3 bases are TGTGCCAGCAGCCCAGTCGGAGGGGGCTATGGCTACACCTTC. Amino acids: CASSPVGGGYGYTF.